This passage covers 22 T cell receptor beta chains from one sample sequenced in a study of blood T cells in healthy people across ages. A J-beta primer mix and a sample-barcoded 5' primer were used in a second PCR of about 6 to 12 cycles. Each CDR3 protein gets one entry after TCRdb re-called the 5' RACE reads with MiXCR. The sample comprises almost 550,000 distinct CDR3 sequences, around 24% of which are singletons, and roughly 9.4% rests with the top ten. The same sample was also studied in work on T cells of mothers and their children.

The sequencing input was blood. Receptor source: a boy between 10 and 17 years old in good health.

This clonotype was counted between two and nine times. The chain is built from TRBV7-2 and TRBJ1-2, with D tentatively TRBD1 (5 bases). Per the germline V gene, CDR1 is SGHTA and CDR2 is FQGNSA. V was shortened by 4 bases and J by 4 bases, with 16 bases between the two germline ends. This CDR3 spans 15 amino acids. The CDR3 DNA reads TGTGCCAGCAGCTATTACCTTGACAGTCTCTATGGCTACACCTTC. Protein: CASSYYLDSLYGYTF.

This clonotype was recorded a few times. This chain links TRBV12-3 or TRBV12-4 with TRBJ1-2; perhaps TRBD1 as D (6 bases). Trimming cost V 4 bases and J 0 bases, with 18 bases left between them. CDR3 length: 17 amino acids. The CDR3 reads CASSSHARGRANYGYTF. The CDR3 nucleotides are TGTGCCAGCAGTTCGCACGCCAGGGGAAGGGCTAACTATGGCTACACCTTC.

The chain couples TRBV7-9 to TRBJ2-7; TRBD1 agrees at 7 bases. Per germline, CDR1 SEHNR and CDR2 FQNEAQ (reference sequence). CDR3 length equals 15 residues. Germline trimming cut 5 bases from V and 1 base from J; bases unmatched to any gene: 8. CDR3 sequence (DNA): TGTGCCAGCAGCCAGGGACAGAACCCTTCCTACGAGCAGTACTTC. Translating gives CASSQGQNPSYEQYF.

The chain is built from TRBV4-3 and TRBJ2-1; 7 bases are shared with TRBD1. Germline trimming cut 6 bases from V and 4 bases from J; bases unmatched to any gene: 12. Per the germline V gene, CDR1 is LGHNA and CDR2 is YSLEER. This CDR3 region has 16 residues. CDR3 residues: CASSLQGVLYYNEQFF. The CDR3 DNA follows: TGCGCCAGCAGTCTTCAGGGGGTCCTCTATTACAATGAGCAGTTCTTC.

This clonotype showed up just a few times. The chain combines TRBV2 with TRBJ2-1; 10 bases match TRBD1. J was trimmed by 2 bases and V by 6 bases; bases with no gene match: 4. This CDR3 has 15 residues. Germline CDR1 is SNHLY and CDR2 is FYNNEI. CDR3 nucleotide sequence: TGTGCCAGCAGGAGGGACAGGGGCCCCTACAATGAGCAGTTCTTC. This encodes CASRRDRGPYNEQFF.

This clonotype was picked up a small number of times. The rearrangement joins TRBV18 to TRBJ2-2; the D is unclear. The CDR3 loop spans 14 amino acids. The V gene's germline CDR1 is KGHSH and CDR2 LQKENI. Trimming took 1 base from V and 1 from J, leaving 4 bases between them. In nucleotides, the CDR3 is TGTGCCAGCTCACCACTAAGGAACACCGGGGAGCTGTTTTTT. Its protein product is CASSPLRNTGELFF.

This clonotype was observed a few times. A read error may account for a junction end that differs from germline. CDR3 residues: CATSDADRAGANVPTF. The CDR3 DNA follows: TGTGCCACCAGTGATGCCGACAGGGCTGGGGCCAACGTCCCGACTTTC. The chain combines TRBV24-1 with TRBJ2-6, with 7 bases matching TRBD1. Germline lookup yields CDR1 KGHDR and CDR2 SFDVKD. This CDR3 comprises 16 residues.

The CDR3, as DNA: TGCGCCAGCAGCCAAGATCACAGACTTTATGAAAAACTGTTTTTT. Translating it yields CASSQDHRLYEKLFF. V gene TRBV4-3 combines with J gene TRBJ1-4; D is ambiguous. The V end lost 0 bases, the J end lost 6 bases, and 11 bases lay between the germline ends. Germline V gene data show CDR1 as LGHNA and CDR2 as YSLEER. The CDR3 runs 15 residues.

This clonotype showed up many times. CDR3 region: CASSQDPGGLTEAFF. The CDR3 nucleotides read TGTGCCAGCAGCCAAGATCCGGGAGGGCTCACTGAAGCTTTCTTT. J is TRBJ1-1 and V is TRBV3-1; no clear D gene. V lost 0 bases and J 4 bases, leaving 12 bases between the germline ends. This CDR3 comprises 15 residues. The germline V gene encodes CDR1 LGHDT and CDR2 YNNKEL (reference sequence).

The rearrangement uses TRBV24-1 and TRBJ2-5, with 11 positions matching TRBD2. J was trimmed by 3 bases and V by 5 bases; bases with no gene match: 7. Germline CDR1 is KGHDR and CDR2 is SFDVKD. CDR3 length: 16 amino acids. The CDR3 nucleotides are TGTGCCACCAGTGCCCGCCTGACTAGCGGGGAAGAGACCCAGTACTTC. It codes for CATSARLTSGEETQYF.

This clonotype was seen a handful of times. The chain has TRBV4-1 and TRBJ1-5, with 8 positions matching TRBD1. CDR1 and CDR2 from the germline V gene are MGHRA and YSYEKL. V gave up 3 bases and J gave up 8 bases; unmatched junction bases: 12. This CDR3 has 16 amino acids. The CDR3 region is CASSQARQGIWEPQHF. The CDR3 coding sequence is TGCGCCAGCAGCCAGGCCCGACAGGGGATTTGGGAGCCCCAGCATTTT.

V usage is TRBV29-1 and J usage is TRBJ1-1, with TRBD1 as a possible D gene (6 bases). V dropped 1 base and J dropped 8 bases, with 14 bases sitting between them. CDR1 is SQVTM and CDR2 is ANQGSEA in the germline V gene. The CDR3 totals 13 residues. CDR3 coding DNA: TGCAGCGTTGAAGGCCCTACAGGGAGGGAAGCTTTCTTT. As protein: CSVEGPTGREAFF.

The chain joins TRBV19 to TRBJ2-7, with D perhaps given as TRBD1 or TRBD2 (5 bases each). CDR3 size: 15 residues. From germline, CDR1 is LNHDA and CDR2 SQIVND (reference sequence). Trimming removed 5 bases from V and 2 bases from J, with 16 bases in between. The CDR3 here is CASSSGTGFPYEQYF. CDR3 DNA: TGTGCCAGTAGTTCCGGGACGGGTTTCCCCTACGAGCAGTACTTC.

This clonotype was seen many times. The chain joins TRBV20-1 to TRBJ2-7, with D possibly matching TRBD1 (5 bases). This CDR3 is built from 13 residues. Germline V gene sequence: CDR1 DFQATT, CDR2 SNEGSKA (reference sequence). The ends were cut back, 2 bases at V and 3 bases at J, with 11 bases in the middle. This CDR3 is CSARSGSNYEQYF. For the CDR3, the DNA is TGCAGTGCTAGATCAGGGTCGAACTACGAGCAGTACTTC.

This sequence joins TRBV10-3 and TRBJ1-3, with 9 bases fitting TRBD1. The CDR3 loop spans 12 amino acids. Germline-derived CDR1 and CDR2 are ENHRY and SYGVKD. V was clipped by 8 bases and J by 6 bases; unmatched bases: 2. The CDR3 spells CAIGDRENTIYF. In DNA form, the CDR3 reads TGTGCCATCGGGGACAGGGAAAACACCATATATTTT.

This clonotype has at least ten counts. The chain uses TRBV2 and TRBJ2-3, with D uncertain. V lost 10 bases, J lost 0 bases, and 17 bases lay in between. In germline, CDR1 is SNHLY, CDR2 FYNNEI. The length of the CDR3 is 15 residues. CDR3 nucleotide sequence: TGTGCCACTGCCGACAACGCCTTTAGCACAGATACGCAGTATTTT. This encodes CATADNAFSTDTQYF.

This clonotype was detected many times. The chain recombines TRBV28 with TRBJ2-4; D is unresolved. The ends were cut back, 7 bases at V and 0 bases at J, with 13 bases in the middle. CDR3 length: 15 residues. Germline assignment: CDR1 MDHEN and CDR2 SYDVKM. This chain's CDR3 is CASKPAIIAKNIQYF. In DNA form, the CDR3 reads TGTGCCAGCAAACCAGCAATAATAGCCAAAAACATTCAGTACTTC. Based on the CDR3 plus reference TRBV28 and TRBJ2-4, the full variable domain is DVKVTQSSRYLVKRTGEKVFLECVQDMDHENMFWYRQDPGLGLRLIYFSYDVKMKEKGDIPEGYSVSREKKERFSLILESASTNQTSMYLCASKPAIIAKNIQYFGAGTRLSVL.

The chain has TRBV13 and TRBJ2-7; 7 bases map to TRBD1. This CDR3 comprises 15 residues. With 0 bases clipped from V and 6 bases from J, the junction kept 8 bases outside the gene matches. Germline assignment: CDR1 PRHDT and CDR2 FYEKMQ (reference sequence). The DNA for the CDR3 is TGTGCCAGCAGCTTAGGGGTGACAGGGCTCCCCGAGCAGTACTTC. Encoded protein: CASSLGVTGLPEQYF.

V gene TRBV4-2 combines with J gene TRBJ2-3; TRBD1 might be the D (7 bases). There are 15 residues in the CDR3. The germline gives CDR1 LGHNA, CDR2 YNFKEQ. The V gene lost 1 base and the J gene lost 4 bases, with 12 bases spanning the gap. Written as DNA, the CDR3 is TGTGCCAGCAGCCAAGGAGACAGGGAGGCAGATACGCAGTATTTT. This translates into CASSQGDREADTQYF.

Concerning this clonotype itself: A read error may account for a junction end that differs from germline. This chain connects TRBV7-9 to TRBJ2-7; a possible D gene is TRBD2 (6 bases). CDR3 length equals 13 residues. Germline values: CDR1 SEHNR, CDR2 FQNEAQ (reference sequence). This CDR3 is CARSFEGAGEQYF. The CDR3 region has the DNA TGTGCCAGGAGCTTTGAAGGGGCGGGGGAGCAGTACTTC.

This clonotype was detected a few times. The chain recombines TRBV4-1 with TRBJ1-5, with 7 bases matching TRBD1. Losses at the gene ends were 6 bases for V and 5 bases for J; bases not matched to a gene: 10. Germline V CDR1 and CDR2: MGHRA, YSYEKL. The CDR3 spans 15 residues. The CDR3 DNA reads as TGCGCCAGCAGGCCAACAGGGGCCCAGCATCAGCCCCAGCATTTT. It specifies CASRPTGAQHQPQHF.

Many counts were recorded for this clonotype. This rearrangement joins TRBV7-9 to TRBJ2-3, with D maybe TRBD2 (6 bases). Germline V gene data show CDR1 as SEHNR and CDR2 as FQNEAQ (reference sequence). V shed 9 bases and J shed 6 bases, with 13 bases lying between them. This CDR3 is 12 amino acids long. CDR3 sequence: CARSGRADTQYF. The CDR3 nucleotides are TGTGCCAGGTCCGGGAGAGCCGATACGCAGTATTTT.